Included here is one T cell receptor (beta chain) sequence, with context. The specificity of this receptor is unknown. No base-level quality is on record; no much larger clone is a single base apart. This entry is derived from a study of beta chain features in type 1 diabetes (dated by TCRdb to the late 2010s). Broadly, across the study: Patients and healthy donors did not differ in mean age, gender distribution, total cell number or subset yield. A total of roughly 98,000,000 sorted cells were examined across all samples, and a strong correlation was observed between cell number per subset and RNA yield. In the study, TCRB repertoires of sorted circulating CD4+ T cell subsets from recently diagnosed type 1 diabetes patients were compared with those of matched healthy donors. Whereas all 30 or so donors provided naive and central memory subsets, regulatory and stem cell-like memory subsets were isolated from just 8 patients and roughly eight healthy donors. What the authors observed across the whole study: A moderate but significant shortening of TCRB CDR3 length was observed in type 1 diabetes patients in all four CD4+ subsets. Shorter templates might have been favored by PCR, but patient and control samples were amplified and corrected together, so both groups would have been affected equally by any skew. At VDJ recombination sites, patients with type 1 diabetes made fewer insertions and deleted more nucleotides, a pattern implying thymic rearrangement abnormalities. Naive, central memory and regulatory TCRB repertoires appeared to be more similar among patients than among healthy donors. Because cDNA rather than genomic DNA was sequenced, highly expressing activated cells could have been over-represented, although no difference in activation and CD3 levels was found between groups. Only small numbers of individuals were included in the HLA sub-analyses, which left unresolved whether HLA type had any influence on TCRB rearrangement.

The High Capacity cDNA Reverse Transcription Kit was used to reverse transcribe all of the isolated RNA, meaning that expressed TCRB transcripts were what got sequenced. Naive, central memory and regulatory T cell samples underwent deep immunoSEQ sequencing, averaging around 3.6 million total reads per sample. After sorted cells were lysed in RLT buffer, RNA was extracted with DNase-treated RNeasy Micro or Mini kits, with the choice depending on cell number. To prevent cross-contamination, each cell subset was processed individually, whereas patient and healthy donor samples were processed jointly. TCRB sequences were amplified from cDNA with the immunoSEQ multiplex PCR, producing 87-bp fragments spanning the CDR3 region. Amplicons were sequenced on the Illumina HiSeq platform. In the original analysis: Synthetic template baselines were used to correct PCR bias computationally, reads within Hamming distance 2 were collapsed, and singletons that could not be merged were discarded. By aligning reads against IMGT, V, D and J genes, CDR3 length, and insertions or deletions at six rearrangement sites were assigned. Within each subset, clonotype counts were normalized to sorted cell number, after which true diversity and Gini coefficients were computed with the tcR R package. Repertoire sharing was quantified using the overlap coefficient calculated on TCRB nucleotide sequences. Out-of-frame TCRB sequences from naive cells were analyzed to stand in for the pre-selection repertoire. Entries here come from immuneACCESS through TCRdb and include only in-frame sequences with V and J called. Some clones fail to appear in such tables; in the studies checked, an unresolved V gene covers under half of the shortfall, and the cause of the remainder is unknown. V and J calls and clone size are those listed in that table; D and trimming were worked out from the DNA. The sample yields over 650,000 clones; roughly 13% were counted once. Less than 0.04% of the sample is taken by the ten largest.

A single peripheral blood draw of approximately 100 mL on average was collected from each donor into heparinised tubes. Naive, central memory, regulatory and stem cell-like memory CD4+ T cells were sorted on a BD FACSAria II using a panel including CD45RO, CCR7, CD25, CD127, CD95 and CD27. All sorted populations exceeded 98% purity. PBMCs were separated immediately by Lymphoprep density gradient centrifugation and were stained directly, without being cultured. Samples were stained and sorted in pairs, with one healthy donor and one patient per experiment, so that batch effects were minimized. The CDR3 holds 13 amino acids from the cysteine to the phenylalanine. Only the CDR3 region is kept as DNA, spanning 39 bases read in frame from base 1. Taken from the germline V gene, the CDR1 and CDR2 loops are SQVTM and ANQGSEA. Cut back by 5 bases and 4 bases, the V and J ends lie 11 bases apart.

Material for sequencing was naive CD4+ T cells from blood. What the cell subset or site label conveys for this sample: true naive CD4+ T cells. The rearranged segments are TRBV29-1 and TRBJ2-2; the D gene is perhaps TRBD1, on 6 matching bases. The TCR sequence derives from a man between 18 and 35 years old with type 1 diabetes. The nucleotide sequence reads TGCAGCGTTACAACAGGGTTCACCGGGGAGCTGTTTTTT. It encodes CSVTTGFTGELFF.